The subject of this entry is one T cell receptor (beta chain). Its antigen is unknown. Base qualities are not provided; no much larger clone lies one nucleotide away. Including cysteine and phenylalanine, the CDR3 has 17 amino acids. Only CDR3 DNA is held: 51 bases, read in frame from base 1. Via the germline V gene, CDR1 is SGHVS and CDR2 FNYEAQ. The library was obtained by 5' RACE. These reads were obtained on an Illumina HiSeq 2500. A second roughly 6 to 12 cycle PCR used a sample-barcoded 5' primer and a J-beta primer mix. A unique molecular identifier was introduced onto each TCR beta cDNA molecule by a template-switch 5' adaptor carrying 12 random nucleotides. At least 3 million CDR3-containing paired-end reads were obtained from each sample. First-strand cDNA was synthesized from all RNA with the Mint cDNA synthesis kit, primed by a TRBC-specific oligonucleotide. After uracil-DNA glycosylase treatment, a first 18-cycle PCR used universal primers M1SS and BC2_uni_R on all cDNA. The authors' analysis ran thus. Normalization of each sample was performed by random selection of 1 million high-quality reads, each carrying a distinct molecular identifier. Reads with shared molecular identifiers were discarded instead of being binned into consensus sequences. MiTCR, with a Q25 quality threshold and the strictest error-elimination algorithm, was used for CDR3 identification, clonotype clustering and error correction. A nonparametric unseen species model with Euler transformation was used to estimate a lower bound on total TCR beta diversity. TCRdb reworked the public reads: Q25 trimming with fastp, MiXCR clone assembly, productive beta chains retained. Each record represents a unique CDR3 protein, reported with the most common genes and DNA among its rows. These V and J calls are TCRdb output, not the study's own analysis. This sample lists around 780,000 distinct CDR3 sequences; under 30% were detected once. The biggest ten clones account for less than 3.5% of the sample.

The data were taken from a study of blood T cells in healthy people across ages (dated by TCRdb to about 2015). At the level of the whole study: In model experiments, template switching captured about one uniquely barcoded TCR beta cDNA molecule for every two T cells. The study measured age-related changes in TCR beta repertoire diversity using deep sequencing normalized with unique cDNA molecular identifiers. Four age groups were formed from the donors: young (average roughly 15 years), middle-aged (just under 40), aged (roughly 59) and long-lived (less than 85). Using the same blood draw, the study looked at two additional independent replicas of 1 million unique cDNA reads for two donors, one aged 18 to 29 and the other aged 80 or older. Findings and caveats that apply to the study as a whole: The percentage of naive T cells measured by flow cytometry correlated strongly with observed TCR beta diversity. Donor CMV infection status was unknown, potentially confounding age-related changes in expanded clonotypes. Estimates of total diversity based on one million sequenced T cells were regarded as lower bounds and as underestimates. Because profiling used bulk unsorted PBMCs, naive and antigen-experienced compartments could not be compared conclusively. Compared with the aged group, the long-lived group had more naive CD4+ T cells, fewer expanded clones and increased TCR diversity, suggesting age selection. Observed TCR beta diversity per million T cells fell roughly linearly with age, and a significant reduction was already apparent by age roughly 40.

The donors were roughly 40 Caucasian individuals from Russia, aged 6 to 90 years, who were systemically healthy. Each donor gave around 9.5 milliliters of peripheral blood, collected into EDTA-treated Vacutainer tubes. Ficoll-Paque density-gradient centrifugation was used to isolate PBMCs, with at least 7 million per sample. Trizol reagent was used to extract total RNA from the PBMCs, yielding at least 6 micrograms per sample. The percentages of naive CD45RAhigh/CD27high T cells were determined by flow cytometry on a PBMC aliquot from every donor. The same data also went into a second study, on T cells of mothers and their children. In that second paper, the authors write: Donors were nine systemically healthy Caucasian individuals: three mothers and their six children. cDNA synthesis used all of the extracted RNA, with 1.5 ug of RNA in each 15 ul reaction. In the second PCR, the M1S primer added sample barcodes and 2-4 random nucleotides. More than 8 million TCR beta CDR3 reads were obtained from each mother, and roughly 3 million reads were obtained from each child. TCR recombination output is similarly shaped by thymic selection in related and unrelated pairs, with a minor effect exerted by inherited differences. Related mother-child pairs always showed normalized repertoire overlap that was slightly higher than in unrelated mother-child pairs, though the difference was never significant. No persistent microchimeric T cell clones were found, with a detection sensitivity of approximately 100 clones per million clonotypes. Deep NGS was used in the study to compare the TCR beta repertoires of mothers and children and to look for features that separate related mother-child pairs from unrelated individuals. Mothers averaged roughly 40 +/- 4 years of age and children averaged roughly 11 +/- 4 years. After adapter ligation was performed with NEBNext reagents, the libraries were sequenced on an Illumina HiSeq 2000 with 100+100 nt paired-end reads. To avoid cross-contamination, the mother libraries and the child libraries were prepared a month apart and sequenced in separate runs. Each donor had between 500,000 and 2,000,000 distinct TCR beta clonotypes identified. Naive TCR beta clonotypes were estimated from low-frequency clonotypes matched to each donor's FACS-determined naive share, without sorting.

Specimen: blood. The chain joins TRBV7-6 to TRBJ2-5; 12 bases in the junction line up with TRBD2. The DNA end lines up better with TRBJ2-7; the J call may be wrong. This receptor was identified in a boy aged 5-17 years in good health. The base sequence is TGTGCCAGCAGCGAGGGACTAGCGGGTTCGAGCTCCTACGAGCAGTACTTC. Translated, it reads CASSEGLAGSSSYEQYF.